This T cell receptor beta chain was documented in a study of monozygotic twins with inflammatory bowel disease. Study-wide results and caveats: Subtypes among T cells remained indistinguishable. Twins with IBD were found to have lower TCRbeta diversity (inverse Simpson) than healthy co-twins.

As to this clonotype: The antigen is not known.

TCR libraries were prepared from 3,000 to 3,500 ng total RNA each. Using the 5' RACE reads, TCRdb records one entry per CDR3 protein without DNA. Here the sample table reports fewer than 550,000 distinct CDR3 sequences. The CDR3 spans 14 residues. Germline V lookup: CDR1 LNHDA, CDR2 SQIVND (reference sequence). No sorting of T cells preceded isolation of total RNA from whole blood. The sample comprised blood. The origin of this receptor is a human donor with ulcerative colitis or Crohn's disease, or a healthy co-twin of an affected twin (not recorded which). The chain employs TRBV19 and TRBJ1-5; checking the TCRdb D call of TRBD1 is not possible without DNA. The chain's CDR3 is CASSISGTGGPQHF.